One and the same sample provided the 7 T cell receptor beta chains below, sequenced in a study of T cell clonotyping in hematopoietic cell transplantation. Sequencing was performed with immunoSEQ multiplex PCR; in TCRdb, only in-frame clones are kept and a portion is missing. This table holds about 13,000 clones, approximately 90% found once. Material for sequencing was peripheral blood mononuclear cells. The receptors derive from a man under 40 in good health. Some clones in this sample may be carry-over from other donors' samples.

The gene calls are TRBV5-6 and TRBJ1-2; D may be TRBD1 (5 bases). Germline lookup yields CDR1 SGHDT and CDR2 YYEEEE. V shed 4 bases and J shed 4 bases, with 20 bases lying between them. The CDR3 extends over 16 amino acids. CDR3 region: CASSAPGGLEIYGYTF. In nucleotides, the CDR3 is TGTGCCAGCAGCGCCCCCGGGGGACTCGAGATCTATGGCTACACCTTC.

The CDR3 here is CASSQSGTSEAFF. The CDR3 DNA follows: TGTGCCAGCAGCCAATCCGGGACATCTGAAGCTTTCTTT. The V and J genes are TRBV6-1 and TRBJ1-1; D might be TRBD1 (6 bases). Trimming took off 6 bases at V and 6 bases at J, with 14 bases between the two ends. CDR1 MNHNS and CDR2 SASEGT come from the germline V gene. This CDR3 has 13 residues.

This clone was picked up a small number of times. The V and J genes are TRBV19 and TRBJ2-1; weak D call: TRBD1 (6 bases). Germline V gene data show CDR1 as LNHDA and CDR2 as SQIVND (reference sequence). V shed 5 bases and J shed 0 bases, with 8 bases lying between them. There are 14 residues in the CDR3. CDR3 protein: CASSDRHSYNEQFF. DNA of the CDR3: TGTGCCAGTAGTGACAGGCACTCCTACAATGAGCAGTTCTTC.

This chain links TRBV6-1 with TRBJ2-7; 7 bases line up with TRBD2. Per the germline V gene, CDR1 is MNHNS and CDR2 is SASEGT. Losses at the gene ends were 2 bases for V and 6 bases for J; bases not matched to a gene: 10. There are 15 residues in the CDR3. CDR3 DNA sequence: TGTGCCAGCAGTGAAACCTGGGGGGGTCTGGGCGAGCAGTACTTC. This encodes CASSETWGGLGEQYF.

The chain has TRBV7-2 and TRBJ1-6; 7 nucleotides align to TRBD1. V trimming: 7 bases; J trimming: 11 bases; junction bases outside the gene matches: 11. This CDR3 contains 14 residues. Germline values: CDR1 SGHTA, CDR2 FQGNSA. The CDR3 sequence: CASTFRVQGPPLHF. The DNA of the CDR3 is TGTGCCAGCACTTTCCGGGTACAGGGGCCACCCCTCCACTTT.

The CDR3, as DNA: TGTGCCAGCAGTTCCCCCGGGGGCAGGGGCAACCGCTACGAGCAGTACTTC. It encodes CASSSPGGRGNRYEQYF. The chain is built from TRBV27 and TRBJ2-7, with D perhaps TRBD1 or TRBD2 (6 bases each). The CDR3 spans 17 residues. V shed 4 bases and J shed 3 bases, with 22 bases lying between them. In germline, CDR1 is MNHEY, CDR2 SMNVEV (reference sequence).

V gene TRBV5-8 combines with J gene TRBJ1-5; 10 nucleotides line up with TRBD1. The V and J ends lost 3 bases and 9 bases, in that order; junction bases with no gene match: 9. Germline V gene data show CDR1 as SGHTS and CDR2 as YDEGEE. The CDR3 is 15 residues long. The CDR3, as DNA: TGTGCCAGCAGCTCCGGACAGGGGGACGTCGGGCCCCAGCATTTT. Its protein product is CASSSGQGDVGPQHF. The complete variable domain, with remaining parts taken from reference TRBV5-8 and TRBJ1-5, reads EAGVTQSPTHLIKTRGQQATLRCSPISGHTSVYWYQQALGLGLQFLLWYDEGEERNRGNFPPRFSGRQFPNYSSELNVNALELEDSALYLCASSSGQGDVGPQHFGDGTRLSIL.